These 10 T cell receptor beta chains were sequenced from one sample in a study of T cell repertoires in cytomegalovirus infection. Antigens of these TCRs are unknown. TCRdb analysed the reads with MiXCR anew, one entry per CDR3 protein. The sample carries 900,000 to 950,000 distinct CDR3 sequences, roughly 30% recorded once. The sample was cultured CD8+ T cells from PBMCs, taken from culture after CMV antigen stimulation. Every receptor here comes from a human donor in good health (CMV status not recorded). Some clones in this sample may be carry-over from other donors' samples.

A remark on this clonotype: A much bigger clone sits one base away, suggesting this may be a read error. CDR3 DNA: TGTGCCAGCAGCTTCCTCGAACAGGAGCGCACAGATACGCAGTATTTT. It yields the protein CASSFLEQERTDTQYF. The V and J genes are TRBV7-8 and TRBJ2-3; a possible D gene is TRBD1 (5 bases). The germline gives CDR1 SGHVS, CDR2 FQNEAQ. This CDR3 contains 16 residues. Trimming took 3 bases from V and 1 from J, leaving 14 bases between them.

The rearrangement links TRBV12-3 or TRBV12-4 to TRBJ2-1; D is unresolved. This CDR3 contains 15 residues. Trimming removed 5 bases from V and 5 bases from J, with 16 bases in between. The CDR3 region has the DNA TGTGCCAGCAGTCCCCAGGAAATAGCCGACAATGAGCAGTTCTTC. Translating it yields CASSPQEIADNEQFF.

The chain combines TRBV20-1 with TRBJ2-6, with 8 bases matching TRBD1. The germline gives CDR1 DFQATT, CDR2 SNEGSKA (reference sequence). The CDR3 totals 16 residues. V lost 5 bases to trimming and J lost 0 bases; unmatched junction nucleotides: 6. CDR3 protein: CSAWGQDRSGANVLTF. The CDR3 nucleotides are TGCAGTGCTTGGGGACAGGACCGCTCTGGGGCCAACGTCCTGACTTTC.

The J gene is TRBJ1-2, the V gene TRBV27; no clear D gene. The V gene lost 5 bases and the J gene lost 7 bases, with 14 bases spanning the gap. The germline V gene has CDR1 MNHEY and CDR2 SMNVEV (reference sequence). CDR3 length: 13 amino acids. CDR3: CASSPGLVGGYTF. DNA of the CDR3: TGTGCCAGCAGTCCCGGGTTGGTCGGTGGCTACACCTTC.

There are a few counts of this clonotype. The chain recombines TRBV6-1 with TRBJ1-4; 7 bases match TRBD1. Trimming at V came to 8 bases and at J to 4 bases, leaving 7 bases not matched to a gene. Looked up from germline, CDR1 is MNHNS and CDR2 is SASEGT. This CDR3 contains 14 residues. CDR3 DNA: TGTGCCAGCGAACCGGGACAGTTTAATGAAAAACTGTTTTTT. Its protein is CASEPGQFNEKLFF.

In its sample, this clonotype was seen a few times. J is TRBJ2-2 and V is TRBV25-1; D ambiguous. The CDR3 covers 14 residues. Germline lookup yields CDR1 MGHDK and CDR2 SYGVNS. V shed 6 bases and J shed 5 bases, with 13 bases lying between them. The CDR3 nucleotides read TGTGCCAGCAGGAATGATGGGTGGACCGGGGAGCTGTTTTTT. Protein: CASRNDGWTGELFF.

In this sample, this clonotype turned up a few times. The chain employs TRBV6-5 and TRBJ2-7; 9 nucleotides match TRBD1. CDR3 length: 15 amino acids. With 0 bases clipped from V and 6 bases from J, the junction kept 6 bases outside the gene matches. Germline CDR1 MNHEY, CDR2 SVGAGI. CDR3 sequence: CASSYSWDREREQYF. In DNA form, the CDR3 reads TGTGCCAGCAGTTACTCGTGGGACAGGGAGCGCGAGCAGTACTTC.

V and J are TRBV28 and TRBJ1-6; possible D gene TRBD1, 5 bases. The germline V gene encodes CDR1 MDHEN and CDR2 SYDVKM. V gave up 4 bases and J gave up 13 bases, with 20 bases separating them. This CDR3 is built from 15 residues. In DNA, the CDR3 is TGTGCCAGCAGTTCCCGGGACGTTCTAAAATTGCCCCTCCACTTT. Its protein is CASSSRDVLKLPLHF. The full variable domain, in which reference TRBV28 and TRBJ1-6 provide the parts outside the CDR3, is DVKVTQSSRYLVKRTGEKVFLECVQDMDHENMFWYRQDPGLGLRLIYFSYDVKMKEKGDIPEGYSVSREKKERFSLILESASTNQTSMYLCASSSRDVLKLPLHFGNGTRLTVT.

The V gene is TRBV19, the J gene TRBJ1-2; D is undetermined. V was trimmed by 8 bases and J by 5 bases, leaving 18 bases between them. This CDR3 has 14 residues. CDR1 LNHDA and CDR2 SQIVND come from the germline V gene (reference sequence). CDR3 sequence reads: CASAPTGSEYGYTF. Here the CDR3 DNA reads TGTGCCAGTGCCCCCACCGGGTCGGAATATGGCTACACCTTC.

Many counts were recorded for this clonotype. The chain has TRBV6-6 and TRBJ1-2, with D possibly matching TRBD1 (5 bases). The germline V gene has CDR1 MNHNY and CDR2 SVGAGI (reference sequence). The CDR3 covers 15 residues. With 1 base removed from V and 0 bases from J, the gap between germline ends came to 9 bases. The DNA for the CDR3 is TGTGCCAGCAGTTACTTGGACAACACTAACTATGGCTACACCTTC. Protein product: CASSYLDNTNYGYTF.